The rows below give T cell receptor beta chains drawn from one sample of a study of blood T cell repertoires in COVID-19. The repertoire was sequenced with immunoSEQ multiplex PCR; TCRdb's copy has only in-frame clones and lacks some. There are 200,000 to 300,000 clones in the sample; more than 75% occur only once, and over 2.5% lies in the top ten. Specimen: PBMCs or T cells enriched from blood (not recorded which). The receptors derive from a young woman who had recovered from COVID-19. Each CDR3 is given with its conserved first and last residue. Expanded clones get a size class; other rows say once, few or many, or leave the size out.

J gene,clone size,V gene,CDR3 protein
TRBJ2-1,-,TRBV11-3,CASSLGSRANNEQFF
TRBJ2-1,-,TRBV11-3,CASSAFSSSYNEQFF
TRBJ1-1,-,TRBV6-6,CASRIPGQGPLTEAFF
TRBJ1-1,-,TRBV11-3,CASSLYHRWGSEAFF
TRBJ1-2,-,TRBV11-2,CASSQGLSNYGYTF
TRBJ2-4,once,TRBV10-3,CAISAGTGIENIQYF
TRBJ2-1,-,TRBV28,CASSPPGLASGEQFF
TRBJ2-1,-,TRBV7-9,CASSTRLASSYNEQFF
TRBJ1-1,few,TRBV18,CASSPGQGTEAFF
TRBJ1-6,-,TRBV9,CASSARDRANSPLHF
TRBJ2-4,-,TRBV11-3,CASSSTVDPNIQYF
TRBJ2-1,-,TRBV19,CASTPLAGGPGGSYNEQFF
TRBJ2-3,once,TRBV7-9,CASSLQGQTATDTQYF
TRBJ1-1,-,TRBV19,CASSIKFGNTEAFF
TRBJ2-7,-,TRBV5-1,CASSNSYEQYF
TRBJ2-5,-,TRBV19,CASSILASETQYF
TRBJ1-5,-,TRBV28,CASSLYEPQGGGQPQHF
TRBJ1-2,-,TRBV28,CASSPSPGQGYGYTF
TRBJ2-7,-,TRBV12-2,CASREGLAGTSYEQYF
TRBJ1-4,-,TRBV30,CAWSVLRGANEKLFF
TRBJ2-3,-,TRBV7-9,CASSSLSSTDTQYF
TRBJ2-7,-,TRBV5-1,CASDPGTGVVREQYF
TRBJ1-1,-,TRBV7-2,CASSFPTPVGEAFF
TRBJ2-2,-,TRBV3-1/TRBV3-2,CASLNSGSAGELFF
TRBJ2-1,once,TRBV2,CASSEALQAREQFF
TRBJ1-1,once,TRBV28,CASSLRGEVIGENPEAFF
TRBJ1-2,-,TRBV5-1,CASSPGPQGGYGYTF
TRBJ1-4,-,TRBV7-2,CASGRTAAGEKLFF
TRBJ2-1,-,TRBV12-5,CASGLLGSGYNEQFF
TRBJ2-7,-,TRBV28,CASRPGRAEQYF
TRBJ1-6,-,TRBV2,CASRLSNSPLHF
TRBJ1-6,-,TRBV5-6,CASSRRDRTPRDSPLHF
TRBJ2-7,-,TRBV6-5,CASSYGTGRYEQYF
TRBJ2-2,-,TRBV25-1,CASRDRGNTGELFF
TRBJ1-1,-,TRBV6-1,CASSETGDGTEAFF
TRBJ1-4,few,TRBV4-1,CASSHMTGTNEKLFF
TRBJ1-2,-,TRBV2,CASSESQGVWGYTF
TRBJ2-3,-,TRBV7-2,CASSLGLAGGLLDTQYF
TRBJ2-1,once,TRBV4-2,CASSLVRGLAGGPRYNEQFF
TRBJ1-2,-,TRBV12-5,CASGLAPGTGFHGYTF
TRBJ2-7,-,TRBV28,CASSQPVAVTYEQYF
TRBJ1-1,-,TRBV19,CASSILRDRGLAAEAFF
TRBJ2-2,-,TRBV7-3,CASSLNGQGAGTGELFF
TRBJ2-1,-,TRBV28,CASSLVSQGARGEQFF
TRBJ1-2,few,TRBV12-2,CASRLVLQGAGGYTF
TRBJ2-3,-,TRBV6-2/TRBV6-3,CASSGLRAATDTQYF
TRBJ1-1,-,TRBV5-4,CASSLRGQPNTEAFF
TRBJ1-5,-,TRBV28,CASSSRFRVVVQPQHF
TRBJ2-7,once,TRBV30,CTWSGGTYEQYF
TRBJ1-2,once,TRBV2,CASSDWPSIYGYTF
TRBJ2-7,-,TRBV7-2,CASSLAGGGGSYEQYF
TRBJ1-2,few,TRBV6-5,CASSPRTHPNYGYTF
TRBJ2-3,-,TRBV5-1,CASRGTWDTQYF
TRBJ2-5,-,TRBV11-2,CASSLAGGRTGETQYF
TRBJ1-6,-,TRBV7-8,CASSLRGSSYNSPLHF
TRBJ1-2,few,TRBV29-1,CSATGGGGYTF
TRBJ2-3,-,TRBV7-8,CASSLDLIQRASTDTQYF
TRBJ1-1,-,TRBV4-2,CASSRLTGMAEAFF
TRBJ2-7,-,TRBV7-2,CASSLQSTSGPYEQYF
TRBJ2-7,-,TRBV15,CATSRALTVYEQYF